This T cell receptor (beta chain) was obtained from a study of beta chain features in type 1 diabetes. Overall study: No patient-donor differences in age, gender, total cells or subset yield. Study-wide results and limits: cDNA-based sequencing might over-represent cells highly expressing TCR. Moderately but significantly shorter TCRB CDR3s were found in Type 1 diabetes patients in all four CD4+ subsets.

CDR1 is SQVTM, CDR2 ANQGSEA, per germline. V was shortened by 7 bases and J by 4 bases, with 14 bases between the two germline ends. The CDR3 loop spans 13 amino acids. Every participating donor gave one draw, a heparinised blood sample averaging about 100 mL. CD45RO/CCR7/CD25/CD127/CD95/CD27 staining was used to isolate CD4+ naive, central memory, regulatory and stem cell-like memory cells by sorting. The investigators reverse transcribed all of the isolated RNA, so they sequenced expressed TCRB transcripts. Clones were read by immunoSEQ multiplex PCR, and TCRdb kept only the in-frame ones, dropping some. The sample shows hundreds of thousands of clones, about an eighth of them seen only once. This clone appeared a few times. No antigen is known for it.

The J gene is TRBJ1-3, the V gene TRBV29-1; D gene unclear. The source of this sequence is a man aged 18 to 30 with type 1 diabetes. The sample was naive CD4+ T cells from blood. The CDR3 nucleotides are TGCAGCGCTACGGCCTCTGGAGGAAACACCATATATTTT. This codes for CSATASGGNTIYF.